The clone carrying this T cell receptor (beta chain) was seen a handful of times. Antigen unknown. V dropped 0 bases and J dropped 2 bases, with 6 bases sitting between them. From germline, CDR1 is MGHRA and CDR2 YSYEKL. This CDR3 spans 14 amino acids. This sample stems from a study of human T cells and chemical hapten exposure. Across the study: Across its approximately 25 weeks, the study gave patients weekly diphenylcyclopropenone doses to the scalp.

As for time point: patch test 1, 2 weeks after DPC sensitization. Treatment reported: therapeutic diphenylcyclopropenone sensitization with weekly scalp DPC. Prior to application of each patch test, blood was drawn. Study-level results: Expanded TCR sets contained significantly more large CDR3 similarity clusters than controls.

TCRdb passed the RACE reads through MiXCR, listing each CDR3 protein once. The data contain about 360,000 distinct CDR3 sequences, approximately 6.3% of them singletons. The source of this sequence is a woman aged 18-35 years with alopecia areata. Some clones in this sample may be carry-over from other donors' samples. The sequenced sample was whole blood, obtained in connection with sensitization to the hapten diphenylcyclopropenone (DPC). The chain links TRBV4-1 to TRBJ2-3; no clear D gene. CDR3 region: CASSQDGVTDTQYF. The CDR3 DNA sequence: TGCGCCAGCAGCCAAGATGGGGTCACAGATACGCAGTATTTT.